This T cell receptor (beta chain) was captured by sequencing in a study of blood T cell repertoires in COVID-19. As for the study in general: There were acute and convalescent COVID-19 samples, and they came from the United States, Italy and Spain.

Measured with immunoSEQ multiplex PCR; TCRdb has only the in-frame clones, and not every one. This sample yields about 30,000 clones, of which around 88% are seen a single time; approximately 24% belongs to the top ten. Losses at the gene ends were 6 bases for V and 2 bases for J; bases not matched to a gene: 7. The CDR3 runs 15 residues. Germline V gives CDR1 MNHEY, CDR2 SMNVEV (reference sequence). The specimen sequenced was peripheral blood. V usage is TRBV27 and J usage is TRBJ2-7, with 10 positions matching TRBD1. This clonotype was obtained from a human donor in a cohort sampled during active COVID-19. The CDR3 here is CASRPSGTGAYEQYF. The CDR3 DNA sequence: TGTGCCAGCAGACCCTCGGGGACAGGGGCCTACGAGCAGTACTTC.